Shown below are 15 T cell receptor beta chains from a single sample sequenced in a study of metastatic and nonmetastatic thyroid tumors. Via MiXCR, TCRdb re-called the PCR reads. The sample lists roughly 18,000 clones, 34% occurring once. No patient had received any treatment before thyroid surgery. Sequenced sample: tumor tissue. These receptors all come from a female donor with papillary thyroid cancer or a benign thyroid nodule (not recorded which). Some clones in this sample may be carry-over from other donors' samples.

This clone was found many times. The chain uses TRBV10-2 and TRBJ1-4; D is perhaps TRBD1 (5 bases). Germline assignment: CDR1 WSHSY and CDR2 SAAADI. V lost 2 bases to trimming and J lost 8 bases, with 9 bases between them. The CDR3 extends over 13 amino acids. The CDR3 spells CASSELGGEKLFF. DNA of the CDR3: TGCGCCAGCAGTGAGCTGGGGGGGGAAAAACTGTTTTTT.

This clone is labeled as medium-sized (0.01 to 0.1%). The rearrangement joins TRBV7-3 to TRBJ2-3; D gene unclear. The length of the CDR3 is 13 residues. V gave up 5 bases and J gave up 3 bases, with 9 bases separating them. Germline values: CDR1 SGHTA, CDR2 FQGTGA. The CDR3 DNA reads TGTGCCAGCAGCATACGGCCGACAGATACGCAGTATTTT. This sequence encodes CASSIRPTDTQYF.

With respect to this clone: The junction departs from the called germline gene at one end, perhaps through a read error. This rearrangement joins TRBV28 to TRBJ2-7, with D possibly TRBD1 on 5 matching bases. Germline V gene sequence: CDR1 MDHEN, CDR2 SYDVKM. CDR3 length: 16 amino acids. The CDR3 DNA follows: TGTTCCAGCAGTTTTGGGGTAGCCAAGGGGTCCTACGAGCAGTACTTC. Encoded protein: CSSSFGVAKGSYEQYF.

This clone was seen a few times. The J gene is TRBJ2-3, the V gene TRBV27; D is unresolved. Per germline, CDR1 MNHEY and CDR2 SMNVEV (reference sequence). V was cut by 7 bases and J by 1 base, with 9 bases left in between. CDR3 size: 13 residues. Written as DNA, the CDR3 is TGTGCCAGCATCGCATATGGCACAGATACGCAGTATTTT. As protein: CASIAYGTDTQYF.

On this clone: At one end the junction does not follow the germline gene, possibly because of a read error. This chain links TRBV20-1 with TRBJ1-1, with 8 bases fitting TRBD1. Germline V lookup: CDR1 DFQATT, CDR2 SNEGSKA (reference sequence). The CDR3 extends over 13 amino acids. CDR3 amino acids: CSALGQDNTESFF. The DNA for the CDR3 is TGCAGTGCGCTGGGACAGGATAACACTGAATCTTTCTTT.

This rearrangement joins TRBV20-1 to TRBJ2-3, with TRBD2 identical over 10 bases. Germline CDR1 and CDR2: DFQATT and SNEGSKA (reference sequence). The CDR3 runs 17 residues. Trimming at V came to 6 bases and at J to 0 bases, leaving 12 bases not matched to a gene. The CDR3 here is CSARASGRVASTDTQYF. In nucleotides, the CDR3 is TGCAGTGCCAGGGCGAGCGGGAGGGTCGCTAGCACAGATACGCAGTATTTT.

This chain connects TRBV18 to TRBJ2-3; D call uncertain. The CDR3 contains 14 residues. Germline V gene sequence: CDR1 KGHSH, CDR2 LQKENI. V shed 0 bases and J shed 2 bases, with 6 bases lying between them. In DNA, the CDR3 is TGTGCCAGCTCACCACCCACCTTCACAGATACGCAGTATTTT. Translating gives CASSPPTFTDTQYF.

In this sample, this clone turned up a few times. The chain employs TRBV4-3 and TRBJ2-3; 8 bases line up with TRBD2. CDR3 length: 16 residues. Unmatched junction bases numbered 3, after V lost 1 base and J lost 0 bases. The germline CDR1 and CDR2 sequences are LGHNA and YSLEER. The DNA of the CDR3 is TGCGCCAGCAGCCAAGGGGCTAGCGGGAGCACAGATACGCAGTATTTT. The encoded protein is CASSQGASGSTDTQYF.

This clone is categorized as medium-sized. V and J are TRBV5-4 and TRBJ1-2; 10 nucleotides align to TRBD1. The CDR3 sequence is 14 residues long. The V segment lost 7 bases and the J segment 7 bases; nucleotides outside the gene matches: 10. Germline CDR1 reads SGHNT; CDR2 reads YYREEE (reference sequence). CDR3 DNA: TGTGCCAGCGCGATTGACAGGGGGCTCGGTGGCTACACCTTC. This codes for CASAIDRGLGGYTF.

This clone was detected only a few times. At one of its ends the junction is not consistent with the germline gene, which may arise from a read error. This chain's CDR3 is CASSWDSQGAYGYTF. The CDR3 nucleotides are TGCGCCAGCAGTTGGGACAGCCAAGGGGCCTATGGCTACACCTTC. The chain links TRBV6-1 to TRBJ1-2, with 7 positions matching TRBD1. Germline-derived CDR1 and CDR2 are MNHNS and SASEGT. The CDR3 has 15 residues.

In regard to this clone: One end of the junction is discordant with germline, which a read error may explain. The rearrangement links TRBV7-2 to TRBJ2-7; a weak D match, TRBD2 (6 bases). The length of the CDR3 is 14 residues. CDR1 and CDR2 from the germline V gene are SGHTA and FQGNSA. The CDR3 nucleotides are TGTGACAGCAGCTCCACCGGGAGTAGTAATGAGCAGTACTTC. It specifies CDSSSTGSSNEQYF.

The gene calls are TRBV20-1 and TRBJ2-1; the match to TRBD2 covers 11 bases. This CDR3 spans 14 amino acids. Germline V CDR1 and CDR2: DFQATT, SNEGSKA (reference sequence). The V segment lost 1 base and the J segment 10 bases; nucleotides outside the gene matches: 6. The CDR3 loop is CSARGLAGHGEQFF. The DNA for the CDR3 is TGCAGTGCTAGAGGACTAGCGGGGCATGGAGAGCAGTTCTTC.

The table lists this clone with a few counts. This chain connects TRBV6-1 to TRBJ1-1; no definite D call. This CDR3 has 10 amino acids. V was shortened by 10 bases and J by 3 bases, with 6 bases between the two germline ends. CDR1 is MNHNS, CDR2 SASEGT, per germline. CDR3 coding DNA: TGTGCCACCATTGACACTGAAGCTTTCTTT. As protein: CATIDTEAFF.

This clone was recorded a few times. V gene TRBV27 combines with J gene TRBJ1-6; TRBD1 aligns across 9 bases. V shed 5 bases and J 7 bases; nucleotides not matched to a gene: 3. Germline V lookup: CDR1 MNHEY, CDR2 SMNVEV (reference sequence). The CDR3 runs to 14 residues. The CDR3 here is CASSPGQGNSPLHF. CDR3 DNA sequence: TGTGCCAGCAGTCCAGGACAGGGGAATTCACCCCTCCACTTT.

This clone occurred a few times. The chain uses TRBV28 and TRBJ2-2; the D gene is possibly TRBD2 (5 bases). V gave up 6 bases and J gave up 7 bases, with 12 bases separating them. CDR3 length: 13 amino acids. Per germline, CDR1 MDHEN and CDR2 SYDVKM. The CDR3 sequence: CASSQSGGGELFF. CDR3 nucleotide sequence: TGTGCCAGCAGCCAAAGCGGCGGCGGGGAGCTGTTTTTT.